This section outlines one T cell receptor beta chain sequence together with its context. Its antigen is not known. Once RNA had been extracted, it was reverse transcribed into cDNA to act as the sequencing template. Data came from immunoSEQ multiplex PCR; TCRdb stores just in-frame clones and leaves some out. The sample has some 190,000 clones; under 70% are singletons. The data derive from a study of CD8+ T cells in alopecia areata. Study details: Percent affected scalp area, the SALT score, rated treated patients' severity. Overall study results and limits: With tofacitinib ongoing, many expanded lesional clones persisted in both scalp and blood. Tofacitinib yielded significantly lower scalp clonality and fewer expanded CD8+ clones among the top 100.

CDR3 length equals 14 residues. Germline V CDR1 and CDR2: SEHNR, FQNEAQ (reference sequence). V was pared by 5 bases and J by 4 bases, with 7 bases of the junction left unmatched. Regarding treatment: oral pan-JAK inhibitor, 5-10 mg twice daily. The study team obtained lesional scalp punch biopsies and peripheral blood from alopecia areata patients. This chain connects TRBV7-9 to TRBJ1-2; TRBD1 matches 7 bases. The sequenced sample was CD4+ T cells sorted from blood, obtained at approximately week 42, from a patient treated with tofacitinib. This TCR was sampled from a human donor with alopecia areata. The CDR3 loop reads CASSPGQNLYGYTF. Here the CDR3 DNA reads TGTGCCAGCAGCCCGGGACAGAACCTCTATGGCTACACCTTC.